The rows below give T cell receptor beta chains drawn from one sample of a study of blood T cell repertoires in COVID-19. Clones were sequenced by immunoSEQ multiplex PCR, and TCRdb holds only the in-frame ones, with some missing. Of 60,000 to 65,000 clones detected, approximately 80% appear once; the ten largest clones hold 10%. Source material: peripheral blood. The receptors were sampled from a man aged 50 to 59 with COVID-19, enrolled during active disease. CDR3s include the opening cysteine and the closing phenylalanine or tryptophan.

len	v_gene	CDR3aa
14	TRBV28	CASVRLAGGYEQYF
13	TRBV9	CASSVEDIKTQYF
12	TRBV5-1	CASSLQGDKQYF
15	TRBV19	CASSQQGVFVEKLFF
14	TRBV2	CASRGPRGTGELFF
16	TRBV7-9	CASSRRQAPFGNTIYF
16	TRBV19	CASTSGLAGEANEQFF
15	TRBV6-1	CASSEIGTQTGELFF
18	TRBV4-1	CASSQDRRGQGAYNEQFF
19	TRBV11-2	CASSAPGLAGGISYNEQFF